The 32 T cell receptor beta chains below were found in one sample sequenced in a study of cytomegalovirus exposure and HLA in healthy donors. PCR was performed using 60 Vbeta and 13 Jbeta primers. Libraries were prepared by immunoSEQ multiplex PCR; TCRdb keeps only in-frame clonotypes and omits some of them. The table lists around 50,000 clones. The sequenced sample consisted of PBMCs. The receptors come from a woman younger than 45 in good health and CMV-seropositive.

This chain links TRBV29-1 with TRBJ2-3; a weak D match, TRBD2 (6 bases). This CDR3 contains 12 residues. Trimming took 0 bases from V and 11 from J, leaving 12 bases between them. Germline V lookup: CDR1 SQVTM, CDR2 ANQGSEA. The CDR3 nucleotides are TGCAGCGTTGAAGAAGGGACTGCGCAGCAGTATTTT. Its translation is CSVEEGTAQQYF.

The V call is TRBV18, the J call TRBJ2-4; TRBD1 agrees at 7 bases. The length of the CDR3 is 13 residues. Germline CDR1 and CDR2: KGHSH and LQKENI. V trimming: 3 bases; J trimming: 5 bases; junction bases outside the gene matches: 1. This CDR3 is CASSPGTENIQYF. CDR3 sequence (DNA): TGTGCCAGCTCACCTGGGACAGAAAACATTCAGTACTTC.

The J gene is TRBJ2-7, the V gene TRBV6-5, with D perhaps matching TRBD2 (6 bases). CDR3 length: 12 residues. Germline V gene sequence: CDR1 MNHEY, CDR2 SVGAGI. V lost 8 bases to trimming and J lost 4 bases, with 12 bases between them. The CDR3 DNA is TGTGCCAGCTCCGGGGGTTCTTACGAGCAGTACTTC. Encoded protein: CASSGGSYEQYF.

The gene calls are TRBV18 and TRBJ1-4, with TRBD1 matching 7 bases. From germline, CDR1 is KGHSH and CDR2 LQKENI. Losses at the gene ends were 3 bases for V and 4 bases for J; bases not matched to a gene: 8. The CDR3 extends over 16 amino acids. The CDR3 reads CASSPPDRAGNEKLFF. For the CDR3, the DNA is TGTGCCAGCTCACCCCCCGACAGGGCGGGTAATGAAAAACTGTTTTTT.

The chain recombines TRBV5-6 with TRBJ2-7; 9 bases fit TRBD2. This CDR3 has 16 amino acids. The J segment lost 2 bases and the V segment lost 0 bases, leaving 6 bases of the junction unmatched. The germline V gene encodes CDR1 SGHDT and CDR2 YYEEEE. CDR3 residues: CASSLAIAGDAYEQYF. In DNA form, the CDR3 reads TGTGCCAGCAGCTTGGCGATAGCGGGAGACGCCTACGAGCAGTACTTC.

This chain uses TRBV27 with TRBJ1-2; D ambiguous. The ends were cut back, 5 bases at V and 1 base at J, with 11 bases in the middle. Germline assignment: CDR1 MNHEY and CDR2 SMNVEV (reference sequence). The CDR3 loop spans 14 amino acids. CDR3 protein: CASSTQNLNYGYTF. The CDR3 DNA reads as TGTGCCAGCAGTACCCAGAACCTTAACTATGGCTACACCTTC.

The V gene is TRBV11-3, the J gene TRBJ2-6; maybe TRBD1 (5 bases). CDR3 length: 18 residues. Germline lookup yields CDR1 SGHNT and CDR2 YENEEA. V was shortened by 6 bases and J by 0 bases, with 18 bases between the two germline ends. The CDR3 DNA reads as TGTGCCAGCAGTCAAGGGGATACCTACTCCTCTGGGGCCAACGTCCTGACTTTC. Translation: CASSQGDTYSSGANVLTF.

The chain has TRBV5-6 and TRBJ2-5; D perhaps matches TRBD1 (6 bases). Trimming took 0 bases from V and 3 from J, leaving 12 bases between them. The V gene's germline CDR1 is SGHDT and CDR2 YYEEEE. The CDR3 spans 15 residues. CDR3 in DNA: TGTGCCAGCAGCTTGGATATGGCAGGGGAAGAGACCCAGTACTTC. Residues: CASSLDMAGEETQYF.

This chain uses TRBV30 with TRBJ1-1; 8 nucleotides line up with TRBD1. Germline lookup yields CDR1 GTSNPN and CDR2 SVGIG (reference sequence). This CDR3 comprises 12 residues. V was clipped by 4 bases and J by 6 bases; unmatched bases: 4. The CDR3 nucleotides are TGTGCCTGGATTCAGGGGGCAGCTGAAGCTTTCTTT. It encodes CAWIQGAAEAFF.

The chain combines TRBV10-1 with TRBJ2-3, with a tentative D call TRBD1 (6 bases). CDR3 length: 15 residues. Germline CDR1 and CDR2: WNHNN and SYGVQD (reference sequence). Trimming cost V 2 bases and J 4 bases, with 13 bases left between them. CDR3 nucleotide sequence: TGCGCCAGCAGTGAGGTCTGGGGGCGCCCAGATACGCAGTATTTT. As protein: CASSEVWGRPDTQYF.

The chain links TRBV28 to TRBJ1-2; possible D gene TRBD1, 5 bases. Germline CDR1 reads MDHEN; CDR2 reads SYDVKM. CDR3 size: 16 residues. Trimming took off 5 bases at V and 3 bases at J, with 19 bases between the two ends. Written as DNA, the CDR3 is TGTGCCAGCAGTCACCGGCGGGACCGAGATTACTATGGCTACACCTTC. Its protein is CASSHRRDRDYYGYTF.

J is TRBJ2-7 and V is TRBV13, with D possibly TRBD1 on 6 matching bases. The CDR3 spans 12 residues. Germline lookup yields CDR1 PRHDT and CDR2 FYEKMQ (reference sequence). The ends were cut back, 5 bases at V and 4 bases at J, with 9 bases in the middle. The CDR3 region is CASSPDRYEQYF. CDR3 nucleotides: TGTGCCAGCAGCCCCGACAGGTACGAGCAGTACTTC.

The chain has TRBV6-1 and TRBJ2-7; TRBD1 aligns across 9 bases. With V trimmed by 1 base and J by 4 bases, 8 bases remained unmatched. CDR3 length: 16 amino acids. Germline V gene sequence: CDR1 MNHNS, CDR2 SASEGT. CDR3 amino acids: CASSEVFTGGDYEQYF. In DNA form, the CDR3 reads TGTGCCAGCAGTGAAGTTTTTACAGGGGGCGATTACGAGCAGTACTTC.

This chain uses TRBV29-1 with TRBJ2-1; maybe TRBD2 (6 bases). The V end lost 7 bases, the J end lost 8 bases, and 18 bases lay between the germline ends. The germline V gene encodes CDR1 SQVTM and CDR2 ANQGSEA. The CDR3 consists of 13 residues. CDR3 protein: CSAGPGTGYEQFF. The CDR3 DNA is TGCAGCGCAGGGCCCGGGACTGGATATGAGCAGTTCTTC.

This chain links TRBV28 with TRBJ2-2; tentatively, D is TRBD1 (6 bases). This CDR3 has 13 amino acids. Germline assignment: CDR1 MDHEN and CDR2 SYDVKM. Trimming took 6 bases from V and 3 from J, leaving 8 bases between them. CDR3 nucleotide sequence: TGTGCCAGCAGCCGACAGGACACCGGGGAGCTGTTTTTT. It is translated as CASSRQDTGELFF. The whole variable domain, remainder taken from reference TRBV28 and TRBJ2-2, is DVKVTQSSRYLVKRTGEKVFLECVQDMDHENMFWYRQDPGLGLRLIYFSYDVKMKEKGDIPEGYSVSREKKERFSLILESASTNQTSMYLCASSRQDTGELFFGEGSRLTVL.

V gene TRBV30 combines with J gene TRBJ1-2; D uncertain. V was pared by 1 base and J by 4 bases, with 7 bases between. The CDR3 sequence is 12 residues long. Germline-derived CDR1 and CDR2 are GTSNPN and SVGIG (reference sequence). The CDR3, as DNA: TGTGCCTGGAGTGGAGGATTCTATGGCTACACCTTC. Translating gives CAWSGGFYGYTF.

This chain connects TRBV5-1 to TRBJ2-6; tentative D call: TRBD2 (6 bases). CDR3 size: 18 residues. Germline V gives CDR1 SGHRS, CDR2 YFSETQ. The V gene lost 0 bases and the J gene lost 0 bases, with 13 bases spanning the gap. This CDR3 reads CASSLVRTTSSGANVLTF. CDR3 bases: TGCGCCAGCAGCTTGGTGAGGACTACCAGCTCTGGGGCCAACGTCCTGACTTTC.

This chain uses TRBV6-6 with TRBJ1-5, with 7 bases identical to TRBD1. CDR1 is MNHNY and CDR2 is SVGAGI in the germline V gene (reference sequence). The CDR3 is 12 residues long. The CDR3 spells CARGRSNQPQHF. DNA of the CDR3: TGTGCAAGGGGGCGAAGCAATCAGCCCCAGCATTTT.

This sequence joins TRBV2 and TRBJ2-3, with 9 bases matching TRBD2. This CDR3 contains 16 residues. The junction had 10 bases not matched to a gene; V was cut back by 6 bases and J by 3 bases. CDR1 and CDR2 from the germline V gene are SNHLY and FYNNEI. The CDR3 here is CASSSPLAGLTDTQYF. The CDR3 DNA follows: TGTGCCAGCAGCTCCCCCCTAGCGGGGTTAACAGATACGCAGTATTTT.

CDR3 coding DNA: TGCAGCGTTGAGAGGACAGGGGGCTATCAGCCCCAGCATTTT. Protein: CSVERTGGYQPQHF. The genes are TRBV29-1 and TRBJ1-5; the match to TRBD1 covers 11 bases. The CDR3 sequence is 14 residues long. The ends lost 3 bases at V and 5 bases at J; junction bases unmatched: 3. The germline V gene encodes CDR1 SQVTM and CDR2 ANQGSEA.

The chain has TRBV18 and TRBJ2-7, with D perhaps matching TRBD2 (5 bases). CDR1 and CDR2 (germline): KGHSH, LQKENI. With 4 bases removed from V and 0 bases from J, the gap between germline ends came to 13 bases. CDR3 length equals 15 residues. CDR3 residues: CASSLRGQLSYEQYF. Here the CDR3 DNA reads TGTGCCAGCTCACTCCGAGGGCAGCTCTCCTACGAGCAGTACTTC.

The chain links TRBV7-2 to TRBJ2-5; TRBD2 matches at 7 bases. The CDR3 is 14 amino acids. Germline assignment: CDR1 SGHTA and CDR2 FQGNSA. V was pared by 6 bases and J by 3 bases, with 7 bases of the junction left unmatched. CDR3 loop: CASRPGTNEETQYF. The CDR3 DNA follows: TGTGCCAGCAGACCTGGGACTAACGAAGAGACCCAGTACTTC.

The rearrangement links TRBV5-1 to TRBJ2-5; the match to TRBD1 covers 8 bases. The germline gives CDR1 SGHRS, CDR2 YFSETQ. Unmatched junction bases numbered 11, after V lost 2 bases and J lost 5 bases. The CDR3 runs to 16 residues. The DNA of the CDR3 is TGCGCCAGCAGCTTAGGTACACAGGGGGGTAGCGAGACCCAGTACTTC. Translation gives CASSLGTQGGSETQYF.

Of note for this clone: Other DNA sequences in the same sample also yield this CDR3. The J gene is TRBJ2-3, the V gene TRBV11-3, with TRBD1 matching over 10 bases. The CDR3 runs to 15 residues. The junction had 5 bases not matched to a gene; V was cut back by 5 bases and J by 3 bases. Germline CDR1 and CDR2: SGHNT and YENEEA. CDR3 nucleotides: TGTGCCAGCAGCCCCCGACAGGGGGCTACAGATACGCAGTATTTT. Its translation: CASSPRQGATDTQYF.

The CDR3 spells CASSVAPAGEGYGYTF. In DNA form, the CDR3 reads TGTGCCAGCAGCGTAGCCCCGGCAGGGGAGGGGTATGGCTACACCTTC. The genes are TRBV9 and TRBJ1-2; possible D gene TRBD1, 6 bases. The germline gives CDR1 SGDLS, CDR2 YYNGEE. The CDR3 is 16 amino acids. V lost 0 bases and J lost 5, with 17 bases in between. The full variable domain, with the rest looked up from reference TRBV9 and TRBJ1-2, is DSGVTQTPKHLITATGQRVTLRCSPRSGDLSVYWYQQSLDQGLQFLIQYYNGEERAKGNILERFSAQQFPDLHSELNLSSLELGDSALYFCASSVAPAGEGYGYTFGSGTRLTVV.

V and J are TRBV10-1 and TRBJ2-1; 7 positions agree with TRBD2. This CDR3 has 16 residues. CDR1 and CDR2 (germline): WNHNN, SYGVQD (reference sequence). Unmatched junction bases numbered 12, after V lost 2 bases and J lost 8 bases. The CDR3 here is CASSELGRETRDEQFF. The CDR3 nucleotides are TGCGCCAGCAGTGAGCTCGGGCGGGAGACGAGGGATGAGCAGTTCTTC.

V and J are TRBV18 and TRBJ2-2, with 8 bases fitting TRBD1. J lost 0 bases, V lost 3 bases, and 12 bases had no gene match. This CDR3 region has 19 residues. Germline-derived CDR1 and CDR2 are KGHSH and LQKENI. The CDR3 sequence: CASSPLQGTGRSNTGELFF. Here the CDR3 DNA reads TGTGCCAGCTCACCTTTGCAAGGGACAGGACGATCGAACACCGGGGAGCTGTTTTTT.

For the CDR3, the DNA is TGTGCCAGCAGCCCAGTAAAACCTCCCTACGAGCAGTACTTC. Translated, it gives CASSPVKPPYEQYF. The rearrangement links TRBV14 to TRBJ2-7; D uncertain. In germline, CDR1 is SGHDN, CDR2 FVKESK. The CDR3 has 14 residues. Between the trimmed V and J ends, which lost 4 bases and 2 bases, there was a span of 12 bases.

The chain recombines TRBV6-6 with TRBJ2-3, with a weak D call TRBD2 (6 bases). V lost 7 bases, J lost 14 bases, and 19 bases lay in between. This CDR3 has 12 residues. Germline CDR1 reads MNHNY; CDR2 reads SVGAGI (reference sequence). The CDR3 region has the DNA TGTGCCAGCACTCCTACCGGACTATTTTTGTATTTT. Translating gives CASTPTGLFLYF.

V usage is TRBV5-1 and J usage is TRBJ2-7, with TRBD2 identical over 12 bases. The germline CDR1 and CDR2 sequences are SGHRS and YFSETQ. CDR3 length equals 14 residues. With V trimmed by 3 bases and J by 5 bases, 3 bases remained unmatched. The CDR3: CASSWTSGDHEQYF. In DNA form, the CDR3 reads TGCGCCAGCAGCTGGACTAGCGGGGACCACGAGCAGTACTTC.

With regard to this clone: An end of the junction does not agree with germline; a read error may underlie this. In DNA form, the CDR3 reads TGTGCCGGGAGGGCGGGACTAGCGGGGGCCTACGAGCAGTACTTC. Amino acids: CAGRAGLAGAYEQYF. The rearrangement uses TRBV30 and TRBJ2-7; 14 bases map to TRBD2. The germline CDR1 and CDR2 sequences are GTSNPN and SVGIG (reference sequence). CDR3 length: 15 amino acids.

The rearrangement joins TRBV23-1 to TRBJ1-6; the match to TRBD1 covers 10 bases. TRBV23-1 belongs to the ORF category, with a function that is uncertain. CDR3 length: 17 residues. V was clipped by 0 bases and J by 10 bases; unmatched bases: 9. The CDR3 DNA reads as TGCGCCAGCAGTCAATCCCTGTCGGACAGGGGGAGGTCACCCCTCCACTTT. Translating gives CASSQSLSDRGRSPLHF.